Each of the 5 T cell receptor beta chains below was sequenced from the same sample in a study of T-cell reconstitution after alpha-beta-depleted transplantation in children. Unique molecular identifiers tagged the TCRbeta library. From the PCR reads, TCRdb called clonotypes with MiXCR, one entry per CDR3 protein. Seen here are 700,000 or so distinct CDR3 sequences, 10% to 15% observed once, and the top ten hold roughly 0.84%. The material was PBMCs, obtained before TCRalphabeta/CD19-depleted stem cell transplant. The receptors originated from a girl aged 2-15 years with congenital amegakaryocytic thrombocytopenia, due to receive a stem cell transplant.

This clonotype occurred many times. CDR3 sequence reads: CSARSRQGGLRTSGYNEQFF. CDR3 bases: TGCAGTGCTAGATCGAGACAGGGGGGACTTCGGACTAGCGGATACAATGAGCAGTTCTTC. The chain links TRBV20-1 to TRBJ2-1; D is perhaps TRBD2 (10 bases). The CDR3 totals 20 residues. Trimming took 2 bases from V and 4 from J, leaving 30 bases between them. In germline, CDR1 is DFQATT, CDR2 SNEGSKA (reference sequence).

The chain combines TRBV12-3 or TRBV12-4 with TRBJ2-1; the D gene is possibly TRBD2 (5 bases). The CDR3 has 15 residues. V dropped 7 bases and J dropped 0 bases, with 13 bases sitting between them. The CDR3 DNA sequence: TGTGCCAGCACTATAGGACTGGCCTCCTACAATGAGCAGTTCTTC. It specifies CASTIGLASYNEQFF.

The sample holds a few counts of this clonotype. This chain connects TRBV12-3 or TRBV12-4 to TRBJ2-3, with 7 bases lining up with TRBD1. The CDR3 runs 15 residues. Trimming removed 6 bases from V and 14 bases from J; junction bases left unmatched: 20. The CDR3 reads CASRITRGQPPEVYF. In DNA form, the CDR3 reads TGTGCCAGCAGGATCACCCGGGGACAGCCCCCAGAGGTGTATTTT.

This clonotype was detected ten times or more. The chain links TRBV29-1 to TRBJ2-7, with D unresolved. There are 12 residues in the CDR3. The V and J ends lost 3 bases and 2 bases respectively, with 8 bases between them. In germline, CDR1 is SQVTM, CDR2 ANQGSEA. CDR3: CSVDSGPYEQYF. The CDR3 bases are TGCAGCGTTGATTCCGGTCCCTACGAGCAGTACTTC.

This chain uses TRBV7-4 with TRBJ1-3; D is uncertain. Germline lookup yields CDR1 SGHVT and CDR2 SQSDAQ. The CDR3 sequence is 17 residues long. V was shortened by 4 bases and J by 0 bases, with 16 bases between the two germline ends. The CDR3 region is CASSSSQAPSSGNTIYF. DNA of the CDR3: TGTGCCAGCAGCTCCTCCCAGGCACCCTCCTCTGGAAACACCATATATTTT. Drawing the rest from reference TRBV7-4 and TRBJ1-3, the complete variable domain is GAGVSQSPRYKVAKRGRDVALRCDSISGHVTLYWYRQTLGQGSEVLTYSQSDAQRDKSGRPSGRFSAERPERSVSTLKIQRTEQGDSAVYLCASSSSQAPSSGNTIYFGEGSWLTVV.